The rows below give T cell receptor beta chains drawn from one sample of a study of shared clonotypes between healthy human individuals. Here immunoSEQ multiplex PCR was the method, and the copy in TCRdb shows in-frame clones only, minus some. The table shows 2 million to 2.5 million clones, with 80% to 95% occurring only once. Sequences were obtained from naive CD4+ T cells from PBMCs. These receptors came from a man between 18 and 35 years old in good health. Some clones in this sample may be carry-over from other donors' samples. The CDR3 runs from the conserved cysteine through the conserved F or W. The D gene is left open where the match is weak. Clone sizes are given selectively: once, few, many, or a class where the clone is expanded.

j_gene: TRBJ1-3; len: 15; d_gene: -; v_gene: TRBV5-5; abundance: -; CDR3nt: TGTGCCAGCAGCAGGGGGGACGGCTCTGGAAACACCATATATTTT; CDR3aa: CASSRGDGSGNTIYF
j_gene: TRBJ2-6; len: 14; d_gene: -; v_gene: TRBV5-6; abundance: -; CDR3nt: TGTGCCAGCAGCTCCTCGAGGGGGGCCAACGTCCTGACTTTC; CDR3aa: CASSSSRGANVLTF
j_gene: TRBJ2-1; len: 19; d_gene: TRBD2; v_gene: TRBV7-9; abundance: -; CDR3nt: TGTGCCAGCAGCCTCCGCCCCCTCGGTAGCGGGAGTAGGATGAATGAGCAGTTCTTC; CDR3aa: CASSLRPLGSGSRMNEQFF
j_gene: TRBJ2-7; len: 14; d_gene: TRBD2; v_gene: TRBV5-1; abundance: -; CDR3nt: TGCGCCAGCAGCCAGACTAGCGGCTCGCACGAGCAGTACTTC; CDR3aa: CASSQTSGSHEQYF
j_gene: TRBJ1-2; len: 11; d_gene: TRBD1; v_gene: TRBV28; abundance: -; CDR3nt: TGTGCCTCAACAGGGGCTTATGGCTACACCTTC; CDR3aa: CASTGAYGYTF
j_gene: TRBJ2-7; len: 13; d_gene: -; v_gene: TRBV5-1; abundance: -; CDR3nt: TGCGCCAGCAGCTTGGCCAAGGGCTACGAGCAGTACTTC; CDR3aa: CASSLAKGYEQYF
j_gene: TRBJ2-1; len: 15; d_gene: TRBD2; v_gene: TRBV5-6; abundance: -; CDR3nt: TGTGCCAGCATCACCATAGCGGGTACATACAATGAGCAGTTCTTC; CDR3aa: CASITIAGTYNEQFF
j_gene: TRBJ2-2; len: 14; d_gene: -; v_gene: TRBV10-1; abundance: -; CDR3nt: TGCGCCAGCAGAGGGACTGCGAACACCGGGGAGCTGTTTTTT; CDR3aa: CASRGTANTGELFF
j_gene: TRBJ2-3; len: 12; d_gene: TRBD2; v_gene: TRBV6-1; abundance: once; CDR3nt: TGTGCCAGCTGTCGGGAGGTAGATACGCAGTATTTT; CDR3aa: CASCREVDTQYF
j_gene: TRBJ2-3; len: 10; d_gene: -; v_gene: TRBV21-1; abundance: -; CDR3nt: TGTGCCTCGGGAGGAGATACGCAGTATTTT; CDR3aa: CASGGDTQYF
j_gene: TRBJ1-1; len: 15; d_gene: TRBD1; v_gene: TRBV18; abundance: -; CDR3nt: TGTGCCAGCTCACCCCTGGGACAGGGGAACACTGAAGCTTTCTTT; CDR3aa: CASSPLGQGNTEAFF
j_gene: TRBJ1-2; len: 14; d_gene: -; v_gene: TRBV28; abundance: -; CDR3nt: TGTGCCAGCAGTATCAGCACAGGATTCTATGGCTACACCTTC; CDR3aa: CASSISTGFYGYTF
j_gene: TRBJ2-5; len: 14; d_gene: -; v_gene: TRBV2; abundance: -; CDR3nt: TGTGCCAGCAGTGAAGGGGGGACATGGGCGCCCCAGTACTTC; CDR3aa: CASSEGGTWAPQYF
j_gene: TRBJ2-1; len: 17; d_gene: TRBD2; v_gene: TRBV12-5; abundance: -; CDR3nt: TGTGCTAGTGGTTTGTCCAGACTAGCGGGAGTCCTGGATGAGCAGTTCTTC; CDR3aa: CASGLSRLAGVLDEQFF
j_gene: TRBJ2-1; len: 15; d_gene: -; v_gene: TRBV15; abundance: -; CDR3nt: TGTGCCACGAGGGGGTGGGAGGCCCGAGGCAATGAGCAGTTCTTC; CDR3aa: CATRGWEARGNEQFF
j_gene: TRBJ1-1; len: 14; d_gene: TRBD1; v_gene: TRBV6-6; abundance: -; CDR3nt: TGTGCCAGCAGGCCGGGACAGGGCGTTCAGATAGCTTTCTTT; CDR3aa: CASRPGQGVQIAFF
j_gene: TRBJ1-5; len: 15; d_gene: -; v_gene: TRBV5-1; abundance: -; CDR3nt: TGCGCCAGCAGCCCCGGGATTATACGGAATCAGCCCCAGCATTTT; CDR3aa: CASSPGIIRNQPQHF
j_gene: TRBJ2-3; len: 12; d_gene: -; v_gene: TRBV6-1; abundance: -; CDR3nt: TGTGCCAGCAGTGCCCTAATGGATACGCAGTATTTT; CDR3aa: CASSALMDTQYF
j_gene: TRBJ1-1; len: 14; d_gene: -; v_gene: TRBV5-4; abundance: -; CDR3nt: TGTGCCAGCAGCGGCGGGACACCAAACACTGAAGCTTTCTTT; CDR3aa: CASSGGTPNTEAFF
j_gene: TRBJ1-1; len: 16; d_gene: -; v_gene: TRBV7-8; abundance: once; CDR3nt: TGTGCCAGCAGCTTAGAGGGCCGGGGGGTGAACACTGAAGCTTTCTTT; CDR3aa: CASSLEGRGVNTEAFF
j_gene: TRBJ2-1; len: 13; d_gene: -; v_gene: TRBV7-3; abundance: -; CDR3nt: TGTGCCAGCAGCTCGGACTCTTACAATGAGCAGTTCTTC; CDR3aa: CASSSDSYNEQFF
j_gene: TRBJ1-2; len: 12; d_gene: -; v_gene: TRBV18; abundance: -; CDR3nt: TGTGCCAGCTCATCGACAGGAGCCGGCTACACCTTC; CDR3aa: CASSSTGAGYTF
j_gene: TRBJ1-1; len: 13; d_gene: -; v_gene: TRBV5-1; abundance: -; CDR3nt: TGCGCCAGCAGCTTGGTGGGCAGAAGTAAAGCTTTCTTT; CDR3aa: CASSLVGRSKAFF
j_gene: TRBJ1-5; len: 15; d_gene: -; v_gene: TRBV28; abundance: -; CDR3nt: TGTGCCAGCAGTTCCCCTACAGCGGGCAATCAGCCCCAGCATTTT; CDR3aa: CASSSPTAGNQPQHF
j_gene: TRBJ2-3; len: 14; d_gene: -; v_gene: TRBV9; abundance: once; CDR3nt: TGTGCCAGCAGCGGGCCGAGTCAGGCAGATACGCAGTATTTT; CDR3aa: CASSGPSQADTQYF
j_gene: TRBJ2-7; len: 13; d_gene: -; v_gene: TRBV28; abundance: -; CDR3nt: TGTGCCAGCAGTCCCCCCCGTTTCTACGAGCAGTACTTC; CDR3aa: CASSPPRFYEQYF
j_gene: TRBJ2-7; len: 12; d_gene: TRBD1; v_gene: TRBV6-1; abundance: -; CDR3nt: TGTGCCGCACACCAGGGGGCCTACGAGCAGTACTTC; CDR3aa: CAAHQGAYEQYF
j_gene: TRBJ1-2; len: 20; d_gene: -; v_gene: TRBV6-4; abundance: once; CDR3nt: TGTGCCAGCAGTGACCCACTAAGATGGGTAGAAAATGGGCGTGACTATGGCTACACCTTC; CDR3aa: CASSDPLRWVENGRDYGYTF